Each of the 11 T cell receptor beta chains below was sequenced from the same sample in a study of beta chain features in type 1 diabetes. Their antigens remain unidentified. Expressed TCRB transcripts were sequenced after all isolated RNA was converted to cDNA. TCRdb's table, derived via immunoSEQ multiplex PCR, lists solely in-frame clones and lacks some. Of about 340,000 clones in the sample, about 13% were seen once. Study-level results: The study found moderately but significantly shorter TCRB CDR3s in all four CD4+ subsets of Type 1 diabetes patients.

Sequencing used naive CD4+ T cells from blood. The receptor source for this set is a woman aged 18-29 years with type 1 diabetes.

V is TRBV30 and J is TRBJ1-1, with 7 bases lining up with TRBD1. This CDR3 is built from 15 residues. After removal of 6 bases from V and 1 base from J, the junction contained 11 bases not matched to a gene. CDR1 is GTSNPN and CDR2 is SVGIG in the germline V gene (reference sequence). The CDR3, as DNA: TGTGCCTGCTCTCGCAGGGGGTCGGAGAACACTGAAGCTTTCTTT. It translates to CACSRRGSENTEAFF.

The rearrangement links TRBV18 to TRBJ2-1; weak D call: TRBD2 (5 bases). This CDR3 has 13 residues. Trimming pared 7 bases from V and 5 bases from J, leaving 12 bases between. In germline, CDR1 is KGHSH, CDR2 LQKENI. DNA of the CDR3: TGTGCCAGCTTCCCTACTAGGAACAATGAGCAGTTCTTC. It encodes CASFPTRNNEQFF.

This sequence joins TRBV5-4 and TRBJ2-1; 14 nucleotides line up with TRBD2. This CDR3 is built from 18 residues. J gave up 2 bases and V 3 bases, and 7 bases lay outside the gene matches. Germline V gives CDR1 SGHNT, CDR2 YYREEE (reference sequence). The DNA for the CDR3 is TGTGCCAGCAGCTCCCTGCGGACTAGCGGGAGGACCTACAATGAGCAGTTCTTC. Translated: CASSSLRTSGRTYNEQFF. The whole variable domain, filled in from reference TRBV5-4 and TRBJ2-1, reads ETGVTQSPTHLIKTRGQQVTLRCSSQSGHNTVSWYQQALGQGPQFIFQYYREEENGRGNFPPRFSGLQFPNYSSELNVNALELDDSALYLCASSSLRTSGRTYNEQFFGPGTRLTVL.

This clone appeared a few times. The chain joins TRBV18 to TRBJ2-7; TRBD2 is a possible D gene (6 bases). Trimming pared 3 bases from V and 4 bases from J, leaving 10 bases between. There are 13 residues in the CDR3. Germline V gene sequence: CDR1 KGHSH, CDR2 LQKENI. The CDR3: CASSPTEGYEQYV. In nucleotides, the CDR3 is TGTGCCAGCTCACCTACGGAGGGGTACGAGCAGTACGTC.

The chain carries TRBV5-4 and TRBJ2-7; tentative D call: TRBD2 (5 bases). The CDR3 covers 12 residues. The germline V and J ends were trimmed by 4 bases and 6 bases, with 11 bases remaining between them. Germline CDR1 SGHNT, CDR2 YYREEE (reference sequence). In DNA form, the CDR3 reads TGTGCCAGCAGCGCCCGGGGTCTCGAGCAGTACTTC. Protein product: CASSARGLEQYF.

The chain joins TRBV15 to TRBJ2-3; 9 bases map to TRBD1. After removal of 8 bases from V and 6 bases from J, the junction contained 12 bases not matched to a gene. Germline CDR1 reads LNHNV; CDR2 reads YYDKDF (reference sequence). The CDR3 spans 15 residues. The CDR3 DNA follows: TGTGCCACCGTTCTGTCCGGGACAGGGAGGGATACGCAGTATTTT. It is translated as CATVLSGTGRDTQYF.

This chain links TRBV5-1 with TRBJ1-4; D not resolved. The CDR3 runs 14 residues. CDR1 and CDR2 from the germline V gene are SGHRS and YFSETQ. Trimming cost V 2 bases and J 6 bases, with 11 bases left between them. CDR3 region: CASSFDNSDEKLFF. The CDR3 region has the DNA TGCGCCAGCAGCTTTGACAATTCGGATGAAAAACTGTTTTTT.

This clone has only one observation. The chain employs TRBV9 and TRBJ1-2; TRBD1 aligns across 9 bases. With V trimmed by 3 bases and J by 3 bases, 3 bases remained unmatched. The length of the CDR3 is 14 residues. Germline assignment: CDR1 SGDLS and CDR2 YYNGEE. The CDR3 coding sequence is TGTGCCAGCAGCGCGAGACAGGGGGACTATGGCTACACCTTC. This codes for CASSARQGDYGYTF.

This clone was seen a handful of times. The V and J genes are TRBV18 and TRBJ1-1, with unresolved D. Germline CDR1 KGHSH, CDR2 LQKENI. The germline V and J ends were trimmed by 3 bases and 12 bases, with 14 bases remaining between them. This CDR3 spans 12 amino acids. This CDR3 is CASSPSAALTFF. In nucleotides, the CDR3 is TGTGCCAGCTCACCCAGCGCGGCCCTGACTTTCTTT.

This clone was observed a few times. The chain carries TRBV5-4 and TRBJ1-1; 8 bases are a match to TRBD1. The germline CDR1 and CDR2 sequences are SGHNT and YYREEE (reference sequence). J lost 1 base, V lost 4 bases, and 3 bases had no gene match. The CDR3 extends over 14 amino acids. The chain's CDR3 is CASSLDRANTEAFF. The CDR3 DNA sequence: TGTGCCAGCAGCCTGGACAGGGCGAACACTGAAGCTTTCTTT.

This clone was picked up a small number of times. This chain joins TRBV9 and TRBJ2-1, with D possibly being TRBD2 (6 bases). CDR3 length equals 14 residues. The germline CDR1 and CDR2 sequences are SGDLS and YYNGEE. The ends were cut back, 6 bases at V and 6 bases at J, with 16 bases in the middle. The CDR3 here is CASTVGSGINEQFF. The DNA for the CDR3 is TGTGCCAGCACCGTGGGTAGCGGCATCAATGAGCAGTTCTTC.